These T cell receptor beta chains were read from a single sample in a study of naive CD8 T cells in extremely preterm neonates. TCRdb's table, derived via immunoSEQ multiplex PCR, lists solely in-frame clones and lacks some. The sample yields some 4,900 clones, around 97% seen once. The sequenced sample consisted of naive CD8+ T cells from cord blood. The receptors stem from a newborn in good health. Each CDR3 is given with its conserved first and last residue. The order of the fields is J gene, clone size, V gene, D gene, CDR3 DNA, CDR3 protein. The D gene is left open where the match is weak. Clone size is given for some rows only: seen once, a few or many times, or a class if the clone is expanded.

>TRBJ2-5|-|TRBV27|-
TGTGCCAGCAGTTTTCGGGGGACCCAGTACTTC
CASSFRGTQYF
>TRBJ2-7|-|TRBV6-5|TRBD1
TGTGCCAGCAGTCTAGGACAGGGGGCCGAGCAGTACTTC
CASSLGQGAEQYF
>TRBJ1-2|once|TRBV2|-
TGTGCCAGCTACACAGGGCTTGGCTACACCTTC
CASYTGLGYTF
>TRBJ1-2|-|TRBV12-5|TRBD1
TGTGCTAGTGGTTTGCGAGGGGGCGAAGACTATGGCTACACCTTC
CASGLRGGEDYGYTF
>TRBJ1-3|-|TRBV5-1|-
TGCGCCAGCAGCTCTCGGCTGACACCCCTGGGCCCTTTCTCTGGAAACACCATATATTTT
CASSSRLTPLGPFSGNTIYF
>TRBJ2-7|-|TRBV7-6|TRBD2
TGTGCCAGCAGCGGTGGGACTAGCGGTTCAAACGAGCAGTACTTC
CASSGGTSGSNEQYF
>TRBJ1-1|-|TRBV7-9|-
TGTGCCAGCAGCTTCAGTATAAAAACAGGAACGAACACTGAAGCTTTCTTT
CASSFSIKTGTNTEAFF
>TRBJ1-5|-|TRBV7-9|-
TGTGCCAGCAGCTTAGCGGGGAGTAGCAATCAGCCCCAGCATTTT
CASSLAGSSNQPQHF
>TRBJ2-1|once|TRBV27|TRBD1
TGTGCCAGCAGTTGGGGGACAGGGACCTACAATGAGCAGTTCTTC
CASSWGTGTYNEQFF
>TRBJ1-1|-|TRBV30|-
TGTGCCTGGAGTACCGGGTGGAACACTGAAGCTTTCTTT
CAWSTGWNTEAFF
>TRBJ1-2|-|TRBV4-1|-
TGCGCCAGCAGCCAAGACAATAACTATGGCTACACCTTC
CASSQDNNYGYTF
>TRBJ2-3|-|TRBV21-1|-
TGTGCCAGCAGCAAAGACAGCGAGGGGGGGAGCACAGATACGCAGTATTTT
CASSKDSEGGSTDTQYF
>TRBJ2-1|-|TRBV5-1|TRBD2
TGCGCCAGCAGCTTGGGAGCGGGGGGCCCCTTCGCTACCTACAATGAGCAGTTCTTC
CASSLGAGGPFATYNEQFF
>TRBJ2-7|-|TRBV4-1|TRBD2
TGCGCCAGCTCAGGGACTAGCGGCTACGAGCAGTACTTC
CASSGTSGYEQYF
>TRBJ1-6|-|TRBV30|TRBD1
TGTGCCTGGACCTTGACAGGGGAGCCAGGATCACCCCTCCACTTT
CAWTLTGEPGSPLHF
>TRBJ1-3|-|TRBV10-1|-
TGCGCCAGCAGTGAGTCTAACGGTTTGAGCTCTGGAAACACCATATATTTT
CASSESNGLSSGNTIYF
>TRBJ1-2|-|TRBV28|-
TGTGCCAGCAGTTTCCCAGGGGTAGTCTATGGCTACACCTTC
CASSFPGVVYGYTF
>TRBJ2-5|-|TRBV4-3|-
TGCGCCAGCAGCCGTACGGGGAGCGGGACCCAGTACTTC
CASSRTGSGTQYF
>TRBJ2-3|-|TRBV10-2|-
TGCGCCAGCAGTGAGGTGCCAGACACAGATACGCAGTATTTT
CASSEVPDTDTQYF
>TRBJ2-1|-|TRBV11-2|-
TGTGCCAGCAGCTTCTCGGGTCATGAGCAGTTCTTC
CASSFSGHEQFF
>TRBJ1-5|-|TRBV6-5|TRBD1
TGTGCCAGCAGCTCCGACAGGGGCAATCAGCCCCAGCATTTT
CASSSDRGNQPQHF
>TRBJ1-1|-|TRBV27|-
TGTGCCACCCGGATGGACAGCATGAACACTGAAGCTTTCTTT
CATRMDSMNTEAFF
>TRBJ2-1|-|TRBV19|TRBD2
TGTGCCGCCCGTCCCAACCCCCTAGCGGGGGGGCTTGGTGAGCAGTTCTTC
CAARPNPLAGGLGEQFF
>TRBJ1-4|-|TRBV28|-
TGTGCCAGCAGTTTACAACTTACGTATGAAAAACTGTTTTTT
CASSLQLTYEKLFF
>TRBJ1-1|-|TRBV25-1|-
TGTGCCAGCAGTAGGGGGGGAGGGGTGAACACTGAAGCTTTCTTT
CASSRGGGVNTEAFF
>TRBJ2-7|once|TRBV27|TRBD2
TGTGCCAGCAGTTTTTCCGCGGGGGGTTCCTACGAGCAGTACTTC
CASSFSAGGSYEQYF
>TRBJ2-3|-|TRBV15|-
TGTGCCACCAGCAGCTTAGATACGCAGTATTTT
CATSSLDTQYF
>TRBJ2-1|-|TRBV7-3|TRBD1
TGTGCCAGCAGCTTAACAGGGGGCGCGGTGAATGAGCAGTTCTTC
CASSLTGGAVNEQFF
>TRBJ1-1|-|TRBV5-1|-
TGCGCCAGCAGCTTGCAGGGTTCGACTGAAGCTTTCTTT
CASSLQGSTEAFF
>TRBJ2-2|-|TRBV2|-
TGTGCCAGCAGTGTGGAGTCCTCGATTCTGTTTTTT
CASSVESSILFF
>TRBJ2-2|-|TRBV6-1|-
TGTGCCAGCAGTGAAGGAACTAGCGGGGAGCTGTTTTTT
CASSEGTSGELFF
>TRBJ2-7|-|TRBV5-1|-
TGCGCCAGCAGCTTGGAGCAGGGGTGGCTCGACGAGCAGTACTTC
CASSLEQGWLDEQYF
>TRBJ2-2|-|TRBV9|-
TGTGCCAGCAGCGTACAGAACACCGGGGAGCTGTTTTTT
CASSVQNTGELFF
>TRBJ2-2|-|TRBV19|TRBD2
TGTGCCAGTATCACTAGCGGGGGCACCGGGGAGCTGTTTTTT
CASITSGGTGELFF
>TRBJ1-1|-|TRBV19|-
TGTGCCAGCCAAGACTCGGGACTCATACCCCCTGAAGCTTTCTTT
CASQDSGLIPPEAFF
>TRBJ2-2|-|TRBV18|-
TGTGCCAGCTCACCGTTCGGGGGTCCCGGGGAGCTGTTTTTT
CASSPFGGPGELFF
>TRBJ2-3|-|TRBV9|TRBD2
TGTGCCAGCAGCGGGGGACTAGCGGGGGGCCCTAGCACAGATACGCAGTATTTT
CASSGGLAGGPSTDTQYF
>TRBJ1-4|-|TRBV27|TRBD1
TGTGCCAGCAGCCCTCGACCGGGACAGGGGTATGAAAAACTGTTTTTT
CASSPRPGQGYEKLFF
>TRBJ2-1|-|TRBV19|TRBD2
TGTGCCAGTAGCCTAGGACTAGCGGGGCCTCACAATGAGCAGTTCTTC
CASSLGLAGPHNEQFF
>TRBJ2-1|-|TRBV9|TRBD2
TGTGCCAGCAGCGCGGGACTAGCGCTTTTAAGCTCCTACAATGAGCAGTTCTTC
CASSAGLALLSSYNEQFF
>TRBJ2-1|-|TRBV9|-
TGTGCCAGCAGCGATAGCGGAAGCTCCTACAATGAGCGGTTCTTC
CASSDSGSSYNERFF
>TRBJ1-6|-|TRBV19|TRBD1
TGTGCCAGTAGTATTGCCGGGACAGCTAATTCACCCCTCCACTTT
CASSIAGTANSPLHF
>TRBJ1-1|-|TRBV9|-
TGTGCCAGCAGCCCCAGTCCCACTGAAGCTTTCTTT
CASSPSPTEAFF
>TRBJ1-2|-|TRBV6-1|TRBD1
TGTGCCAGCACTGGGACAGGGGGCCCCTATGGCTACACCTTC
CASTGTGGPYGYTF
>TRBJ2-1|-|TRBV4-3|TRBD1
TGCGCCAGCAGCCAAGATTGGACAGGGGCCTACAATGAGCAGTTCTTC
CASSQDWTGAYNEQFF
>TRBJ2-3|-|TRBV5-1|TRBD2
TGCGCCAGCAGCTTACTAGCGGGGGATATGGCAGATACGCAGTATTTT
CASSLLAGDMADTQYF
>TRBJ1-2|-|TRBV27|-
TGTGCCAGCAGTCTGGATATTGGGCAGGGTAAAAACGGCTACACCTTC
CASSLDIGQGKNGYTF
>TRBJ2-2|-|TRBV19|-
TGTGCCAGTAGTCCGCGAGGAGGATCTACCGGGGAGCTGTTTTTT
CASSPRGGSTGELFF
>TRBJ2-1|-|TRBV15|TRBD2
TGTGCCCTAGGCGGGGGGGCCCCCAATGAGCAGTTCTTC
CALGGGAPNEQFF
>TRBJ1-2|-|TRBV19|TRBD1
TGTGCCAGTAGTATTTTCCAGGGGGACTATGGCTACACCTTC
CASSIFQGDYGYTF
>TRBJ2-3|-|TRBV7-8|TRBD1
TGTGCCAGCAGCTTTTTTGGGGCAGGGGGCTCAGATACGCAGTATTTT
CASSFFGAGGSDTQYF
>TRBJ2-3|-|TRBV12-5|TRBD1
TGTGCTAGTGGTGATCCCCCGGACAGGTTCCTAGATACGCAGTATTTT
CASGDPPDRFLDTQYF
>TRBJ2-1|-|TRBV7-2|TRBD2
TGTGCCAGCAGCTTATCCGGGGGGAGGGGTGAGCAGTTCTTC
CASSLSGGRGEQFF